The 24 T cell receptor beta chains in this list originate from one sample, sequenced in a study of cytomegalovirus exposure and HLA in healthy donors. Primers for the PCR totalled 60 Vbeta and 13 Jbeta. Profiled with immunoSEQ multiplex PCR; TCRdb holds only in-frame clones, not every one. The sample has about 190,000 clones, under 85% seen once. What was sequenced was PBMCs. These receptors all come from a woman aged 18-29 years in good health and CMV-seronegative.

The chain has TRBV25-1 and TRBJ2-7, with 10 bases matching TRBD1. Trimming cost V 8 bases and J 2 bases; bases outside gene matches: 6. The CDR3 has 14 amino acids. Germline CDR1 is MGHDK and CDR2 is SYGVNS. DNA for the CDR3: TGTGCCAGCGGGGGACAGGGGTTAACCTACGAGCAGTACTTC. It yields the protein CASGGQGLTYEQYF.

The chain employs TRBV6-4 and TRBJ1-3; TRBD1 matches 8 bases. Germline-derived CDR1 and CDR2 are MRHNA and SNTAGT. This CDR3 spans 17 amino acids. V trimming: 3 bases; J trimming: 0 bases; junction bases outside the gene matches: 7. The CDR3: CASSEPRDRSSGNTIYF. CDR3 nucleotides: TGTGCCAGCAGTGAACCCCGGGACAGGAGCTCTGGAAACACCATATATTTT.

The CDR3 protein is CASSETVRHTQYF. The CDR3, as DNA: TGTGCCAGCAGCGAAACGGTGAGGCATACGCAGTATTTT. V is TRBV9 and J is TRBJ2-3, with unresolved D. V was cut by 3 bases and J by 7 bases, with 12 bases left in between. Looked up from germline, CDR1 is SGDLS and CDR2 is YYNGEE. This CDR3 spans 13 amino acids.

This chain uses TRBV10-3 with TRBJ2-7; tentative D call: TRBD1 (6 bases). The CDR3 consists of 15 residues. Per the germline V gene, CDR1 is ENHRY and CDR2 is SYGVKD. Trimming removed 9 bases at V and 0 bases at J, with 18 bases between. The CDR3 protein is CAIRRGRESSYEQYF. The CDR3 bases are TGTGCCATTCGCAGGGGCCGCGAAAGCTCCTACGAGCAGTACTTC.

The sample holds one count of this clone. The chain joins TRBV2 to TRBJ2-3, with a weak D call TRBD1 (5 bases). Trimming shortened V by 4 bases and J by 3 bases, and 11 bases separated the two germline ends. This CDR3 comprises 14 residues. Germline V gives CDR1 SNHLY, CDR2 FYNNEI. CDR3 nucleotide sequence: TGTGCCAGCAGTGGTTCATCAGGGACAGATACGCAGTATTTT. It encodes CASSGSSGTDTQYF.

V and J are TRBV14 and TRBJ2-2, with a tentative D call TRBD2 (5 bases). V lost 1 base, J lost 6 bases, and 21 bases lay in between. CDR1 and CDR2 from the germline V gene are SGHDN and FVKESK. This CDR3 has 18 residues. The CDR3, as DNA: TGTGCCAGCAGCCAAGGGAGGTTAGCTCCAAGAGGCTCCGGGGAGCTGTTTTTT. It specifies CASSQGRLAPRGSGELFF.

V and J are TRBV27 and TRBJ2-7; no clear D. CDR3 length: 13 amino acids. With 0 bases removed from V and 0 bases from J, the gap between germline ends came to 3 bases. Per germline, CDR1 MNHEY and CDR2 SMNVEV (reference sequence). The CDR3 DNA reads as TGTGCCAGCAGTTTATCTCTCTCCTACGAGCAGTACTTC. Translating it yields CASSLSLSYEQYF.

The chain combines TRBV6-1 with TRBJ1-5; no firm D call. This CDR3 region has 12 residues. V dropped 1 base and J dropped 12 bases, with 10 bases sitting between them. Looked up from germline, CDR1 is MNHNS and CDR2 is SASEGT. CDR3 sequence: CASSEVDLVQHF. The DNA for the CDR3 is TGTGCCAGCAGTGAAGTGGACTTGGTCCAGCATTTT.

This chain connects TRBV7-6 to TRBJ2-1; D may be TRBD2 (6 bases). CDR1 SGHVS and CDR2 FNYEAQ come from the germline V gene. V dropped 5 bases and J dropped 2 bases, with 13 bases sitting between them. The CDR3 runs 15 residues. The CDR3 here is CASSPRESTYNEQFF. CDR3 DNA: TGTGCCAGCAGCCCCCGGGAGTCCACCTACAATGAGCAGTTCTTC.

The chain joins TRBV27 to TRBJ2-7; TRBD1 matches 9 bases. This CDR3 is built from 14 residues. Per germline, CDR1 MNHEY and CDR2 SMNVEV (reference sequence). The junction had 5 bases not matched to a gene; V was cut back by 7 bases and J by 1 base. CDR3 bases: TGTGCCAGCAACTCCGGGACAGGGTCCTACGAGCAGTACTTC. Its translation: CASNSGTGSYEQYF.

The chain uses TRBV11-2 and TRBJ2-1, with no clear D. The germline gives CDR1 SGHAT, CDR2 FQNNGV. The CDR3 contains 16 residues. Trimming stripped 2 bases from V and 0 bases from J, with 11 bases between. As DNA, the CDR3 is TGTGCCAGCAGCTTATTAGCAGCCGCCTCCTACAATGAGCAGTTCTTC. It codes for CASSLLAAASYNEQFF.

The rearrangement links TRBV7-8 to TRBJ2-1; tentatively, D is TRBD2 (5 bases). There are 15 residues in the CDR3. Germline values: CDR1 SGHVS, CDR2 FQNEAQ. Trimming pared 2 bases from V and 4 bases from J, leaving 12 bases between. The CDR3 nucleotides are TGTGCCAGCAGCTTATGGGCTAGCAATTACAATGAGCAGTTCTTC. Its protein product is CASSLWASNYNEQFF.

V usage is TRBV2 and J usage is TRBJ2-1; TRBD2 matches 11 bases. The length of the CDR3 is 15 residues. V trimming: 3 bases; J trimming: 5 bases; junction bases outside the gene matches: 3. Germline CDR1 reads SNHLY; CDR2 reads FYNNEI. Here the CDR3 reads CASSEIAGGHNEQFF. As DNA, the CDR3 is TGTGCCAGCAGTGAGATAGCGGGGGGGCACAATGAGCAGTTCTTC.

The CDR3 is CASSQGVRTDNSPLHF. CDR3 DNA: TGCGCCAGCAGCCAAGGGGTTCGGACAGATAATTCACCCCTCCACTTT. This sequence joins TRBV4-1 and TRBJ1-6, with TRBD1 as a possible D gene (6 bases). The CDR3 loop spans 16 amino acids. Trimming shortened V by 1 base and J by 5 bases, and 12 bases separated the two germline ends. Germline V gives CDR1 MGHRA, CDR2 YSYEKL.

V gene TRBV7-9 combines with J gene TRBJ2-1; maybe TRBD2 (5 bases). CDR3 length: 13 amino acids. The germline gives CDR1 SEHNR, CDR2 FQNEAQ (reference sequence). V lost 2 bases to trimming and J lost 9 bases, with 11 bases between them. CDR3 DNA sequence: TGTGCCAGCAGCTTAAATAGCGTGCGTGAGCAGTTCTTC. It is translated as CASSLNSVREQFF. Complete variable domain (other parts from reference TRBV7-9 and TRBJ2-1): DTGVSQNPRHKITKRGQNVTFRCDPISEHNRLYWYRQTLGQGPEFLTYFQNEAQLEKSRLLSDRFSAERPKGSFSTLEIQRTEQGDSAMYLCASSLNSVREQFFGPGTRLTVL.

The chain employs TRBV4-2 and TRBJ2-1, with 11 bases aligning to TRBD2. Germline-derived CDR1 and CDR2 are LGHNA and YNFKEQ. Trimming at V came to 1 base and at J to 0 bases, leaving 11 bases not matched to a gene. CDR3 length equals 20 residues. This CDR3 reads CASSQVPGLAVLSSYNEQFF. The CDR3 nucleotides read TGTGCCAGCAGCCAAGTTCCGGGACTAGCGGTATTGAGCTCCTACAATGAGCAGTTCTTC.

This clone was picked up one time. The chain joins TRBV7-2 to TRBJ1-1, with D possibly being TRBD1 (5 bases). Germline V gene sequence: CDR1 SGHTA, CDR2 FQGNSA. Trimming left V 0 bases short and J 3 bases short, with 20 bases between. This CDR3 region has 18 residues. Here the CDR3 reads CASSLAGEGPRSYTEAFF. The CDR3 DNA is TGTGCCAGCAGCTTAGCGGGGGAGGGGCCGCGAAGTTACACTGAAGCTTTCTTT.

V usage is TRBV19 and J usage is TRBJ1-1; D is unclear. Trimming stripped 6 bases from V and 7 bases from J, with 6 bases between. The length of the CDR3 is 10 residues. CDR1 and CDR2 (germline): LNHDA, SQIVND (reference sequence). This chain's CDR3 is CASRAVEAFF. The CDR3 DNA follows: TGTGCCAGTAGGGCAGTTGAAGCTTTCTTT.

The chain combines TRBV7-2 with TRBJ2-1, with 11 nucleotides matching TRBD2. The CDR3 has 17 residues. The V gene end was trimmed by 0 bases and the J gene end by 7 bases; junction bases not matched to a gene: 8. The germline gives CDR1 SGHTA, CDR2 FQGNSA. The CDR3 reads CASSLAAGTSGKNEQFF. CDR3 coding DNA: TGTGCCAGCAGCTTAGCAGCCGGGACTAGCGGAAAGAATGAGCAGTTCTTC.

This sequence joins TRBV5-6 and TRBJ1-3; D is undetermined. The CDR3 contains 15 residues. Germline-derived CDR1 and CDR2 are SGHDT and YYEEEE. V was pared by 4 bases and J by 1 base, with 12 bases between. The CDR3 coding sequence is TGTGCCAGCAGCCATCCTACCTCATCTGGAAACACCATATATTTT. Amino acid sequence: CASSHPTSSGNTIYF.

This clone was detected only a few times. The rearrangement joins TRBV6-5 to TRBJ1-1; a weak D match, TRBD1 (5 bases). V was shortened by 2 bases and J by 1 base, with 8 bases between the two germline ends. There are 14 residues in the CDR3. Looked up from germline, CDR1 is MNHEY and CDR2 is SVGAGI. The CDR3 DNA sequence: TGTGCCAGCAGTTACGTGGGGGGGAACACTGAAGCTTTCTTT. Translated, it gives CASSYVGGNTEAFF.

A few counts support this clone. The chain joins TRBV5-1 to TRBJ1-4, with a possible D match to TRBD1 (6 bases). The germline gives CDR1 SGHRS, CDR2 YFSETQ. V was pared by 0 bases and J by 2 bases, with 17 bases between. The CDR3 is 18 residues long. For the CDR3, the DNA is TGCGCCAGCAGCTTGGCCCTGGTGGGGGCGGCGACTAATGAAAAACTGTTTTTT. This translates into CASSLALVGAATNEKLFF.

This chain links TRBV27 with TRBJ2-7; a possible D gene is TRBD2 (6 bases). Trimming shortened V by 6 bases and J by 9 bases, and 27 bases separated the two germline ends. Germline V gene lookup returns CDR1 MNHEY and CDR2 SMNVEV (reference sequence). This CDR3 contains 16 residues. CDR3 sequence (DNA): TGTGCCAGCAGCACCGGTCTAGGACCCACAACTAGCCGGCAGTACTTC. Protein product: CASSTGLGPTTSRQYF.

The gene calls are TRBV27 and TRBJ1-1; 12 positions agree with TRBD1. The CDR3 is 13 residues long. Germline trimming cut 11 bases from V and 3 bases from J; bases unmatched to any gene: 4. Germline loops: CDR1 MNHEY, CDR2 SMNVEV (reference sequence). The chain's CDR3 is CAGDRGRDTEAFF. The CDR3 nucleotides are TGTGCCGGGGACAGGGGGCGCGACACTGAAGCTTTCTTT.